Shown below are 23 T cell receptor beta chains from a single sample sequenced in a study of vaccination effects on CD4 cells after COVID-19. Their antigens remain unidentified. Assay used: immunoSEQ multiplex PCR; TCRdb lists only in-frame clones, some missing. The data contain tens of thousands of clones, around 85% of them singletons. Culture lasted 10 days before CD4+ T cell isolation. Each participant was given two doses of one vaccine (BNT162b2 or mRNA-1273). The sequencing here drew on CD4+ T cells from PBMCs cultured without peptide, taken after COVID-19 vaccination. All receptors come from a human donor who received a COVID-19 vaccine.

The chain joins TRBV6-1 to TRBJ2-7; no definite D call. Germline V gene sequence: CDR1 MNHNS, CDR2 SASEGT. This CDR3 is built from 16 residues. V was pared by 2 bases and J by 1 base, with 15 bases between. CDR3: CASSEFSPGLSYEQYV. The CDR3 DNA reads TGTGCCAGCAGTGAATTTTCGCCAGGCCTATCCTACGAGCAGTACGTC.

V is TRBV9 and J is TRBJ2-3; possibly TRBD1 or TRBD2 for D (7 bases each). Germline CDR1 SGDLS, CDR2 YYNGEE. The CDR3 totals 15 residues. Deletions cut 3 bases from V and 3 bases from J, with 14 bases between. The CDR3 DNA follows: TGTGCCAGCAGCGGAGGGAGGGGGCCGACAGATACGCAGTATTTT. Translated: CASSGGRGPTDTQYF.

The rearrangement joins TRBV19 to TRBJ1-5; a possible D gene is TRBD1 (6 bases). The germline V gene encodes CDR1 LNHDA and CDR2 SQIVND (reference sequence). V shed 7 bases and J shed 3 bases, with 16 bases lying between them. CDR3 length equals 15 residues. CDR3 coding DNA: TGTGCCAGTAAAAAAACAGGGAGGGACAATCAGCCCCAGCATTTT. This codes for CASKKTGRDNQPQHF.

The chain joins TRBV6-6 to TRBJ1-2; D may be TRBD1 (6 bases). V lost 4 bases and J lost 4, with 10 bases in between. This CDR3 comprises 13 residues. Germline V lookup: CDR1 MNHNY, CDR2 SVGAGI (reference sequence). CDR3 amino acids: CASSSDSSYGYTF. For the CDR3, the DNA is TGTGCCAGCAGTTCGGACAGCAGCTATGGCTACACCTTC.

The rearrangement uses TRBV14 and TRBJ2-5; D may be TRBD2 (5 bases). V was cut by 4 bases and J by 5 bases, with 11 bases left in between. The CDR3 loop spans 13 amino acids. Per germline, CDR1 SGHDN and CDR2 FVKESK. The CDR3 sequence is CASSPVRGETQYF. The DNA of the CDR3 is TGTGCCAGCAGCCCCGTCAGAGGGGAGACCCAGTACTTC.

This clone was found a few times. Written as DNA, the CDR3 is TGTGCCAGCAGCCAAGAACAGTCTGGCTACACCTTC. Translation: CASSQEQSGYTF. The chain couples TRBV3-1 (or the pseudogene TRBV3-2) to TRBJ1-2; D gene uncertain. V lost 0 bases and J lost 7, with 6 bases in between. The CDR3 runs to 12 residues. The germline V gene has CDR1 LGHDT and CDR2 YNNKEL (reference sequence).

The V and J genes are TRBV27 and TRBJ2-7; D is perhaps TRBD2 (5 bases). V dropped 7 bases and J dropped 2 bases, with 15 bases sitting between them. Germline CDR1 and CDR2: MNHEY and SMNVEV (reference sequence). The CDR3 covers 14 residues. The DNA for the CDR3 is TGTGCCAGCAAACCCTCGGGGAAGACCTACGAGCAGTACGTC. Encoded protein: CASKPSGKTYEQYV.

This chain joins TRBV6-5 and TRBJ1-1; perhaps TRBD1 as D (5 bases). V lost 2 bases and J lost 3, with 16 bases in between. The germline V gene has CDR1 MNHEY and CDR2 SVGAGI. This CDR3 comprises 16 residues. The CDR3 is CASSYNLGGRDTEAFF. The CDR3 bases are TGTGCCAGCAGTTACAACCTGGGGGGTAGGGACACTGAAGCTTTCTTT.

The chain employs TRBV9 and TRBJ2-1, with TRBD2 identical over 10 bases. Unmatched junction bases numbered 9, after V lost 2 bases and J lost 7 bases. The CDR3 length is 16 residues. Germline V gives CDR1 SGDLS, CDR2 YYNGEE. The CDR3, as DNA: TGTGCCAGCAGCGTTCTGGCTAGCGGGGGAAGGAATGAGCAGTTCTTC. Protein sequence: CASSVLASGGRNEQFF. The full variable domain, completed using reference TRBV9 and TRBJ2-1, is DSGVTQTPKHLITATGQRVTLRCSPRSGDLSVYWYQQSLDQGLQFLIQYYNGEERAKGNILERFSAQQFPDLHSELNLSSLELGDSALYFCASSVLASGGRNEQFFGPGTRLTVL.

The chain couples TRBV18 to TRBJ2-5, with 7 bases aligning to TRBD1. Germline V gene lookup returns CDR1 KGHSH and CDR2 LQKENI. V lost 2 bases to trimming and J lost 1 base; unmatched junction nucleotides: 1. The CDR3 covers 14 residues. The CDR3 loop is CASSPGDSQETQYF. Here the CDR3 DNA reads TGTGCCAGCTCACCAGGGGACAGCCAAGAGACCCAGTACTTC.

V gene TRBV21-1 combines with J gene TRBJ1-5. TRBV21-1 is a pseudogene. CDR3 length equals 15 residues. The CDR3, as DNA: TGTGCCAGCAGCCCACCCGGGTCCTATTATCAGCCCCAGCATTTT. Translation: CASSPPGSYYQPQHF.

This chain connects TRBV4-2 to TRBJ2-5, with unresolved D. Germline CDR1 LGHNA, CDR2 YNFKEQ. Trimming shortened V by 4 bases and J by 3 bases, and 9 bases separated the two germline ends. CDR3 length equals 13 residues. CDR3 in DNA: TGTGCCAGCAGCCGGGCCCCGGAAGAGACCCAGTACTTC. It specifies CASSRAPEETQYF.

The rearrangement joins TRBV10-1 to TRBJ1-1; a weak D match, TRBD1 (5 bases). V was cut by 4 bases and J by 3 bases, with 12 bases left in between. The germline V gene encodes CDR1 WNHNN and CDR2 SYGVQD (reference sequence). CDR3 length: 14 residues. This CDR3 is CASSVRGQDTEAFF. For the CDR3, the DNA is TGCGCCAGCAGTGTAAGGGGCCAGGACACTGAAGCTTTCTTT.

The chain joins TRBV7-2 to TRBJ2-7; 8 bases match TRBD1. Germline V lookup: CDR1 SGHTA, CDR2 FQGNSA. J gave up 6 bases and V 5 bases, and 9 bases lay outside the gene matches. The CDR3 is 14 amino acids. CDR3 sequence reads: CASSPRTGMGEQYV. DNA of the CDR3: TGTGCCAGCAGCCCCCGGACAGGGATGGGCGAGCAGTACGTC.

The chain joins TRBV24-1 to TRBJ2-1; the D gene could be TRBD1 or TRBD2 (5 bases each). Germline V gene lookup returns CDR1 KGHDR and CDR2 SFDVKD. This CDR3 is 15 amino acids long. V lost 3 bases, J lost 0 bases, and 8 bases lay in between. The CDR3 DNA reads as TGTGCCACCAGTGATCCCGGGACCTCCTACAATGAGCAGTTCTTC. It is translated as CATSDPGTSYNEQFF.

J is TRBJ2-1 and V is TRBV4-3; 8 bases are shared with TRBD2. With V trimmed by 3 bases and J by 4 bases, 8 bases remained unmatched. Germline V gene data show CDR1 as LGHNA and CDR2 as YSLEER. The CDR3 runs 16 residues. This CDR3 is CASSQERAGGYNEQFF. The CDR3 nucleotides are TGCGCCAGCAGCCAGGAGCGCGCGGGGGGATACAATGAGCAGTTCTTC.

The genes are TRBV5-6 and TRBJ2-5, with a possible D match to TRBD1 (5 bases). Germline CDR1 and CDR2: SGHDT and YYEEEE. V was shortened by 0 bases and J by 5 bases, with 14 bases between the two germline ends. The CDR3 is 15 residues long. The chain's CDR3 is CASSLVPLPGETQYF. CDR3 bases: TGTGCCAGCAGCTTGGTTCCACTGCCAGGGGAGACCCAGTACTTC. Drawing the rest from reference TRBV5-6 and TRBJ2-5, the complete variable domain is DAGVTQSPTHLIKTRGQQVTLRCSPKSGHDTVSWYQQALGQGPQFIFQYYEEEERQRGNFPDRFSGHQFPNYSSELNVNALLLGDSALYLCASSLVPLPGETQYFGPGTRLLVL.

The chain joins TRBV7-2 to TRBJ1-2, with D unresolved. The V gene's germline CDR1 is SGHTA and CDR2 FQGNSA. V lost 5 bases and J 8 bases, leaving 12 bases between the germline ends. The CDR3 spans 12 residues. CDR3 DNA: TGTGCCAGCAGCCTAGACCTACGGGGCTACACCTTC. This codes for CASSLDLRGYTF.

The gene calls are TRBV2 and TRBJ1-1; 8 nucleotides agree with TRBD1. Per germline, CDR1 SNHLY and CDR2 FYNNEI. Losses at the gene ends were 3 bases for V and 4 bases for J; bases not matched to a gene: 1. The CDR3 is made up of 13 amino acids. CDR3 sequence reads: CASSEQGATEAFF. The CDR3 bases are TGTGCCAGCAGTGAGCAGGGGGCCACTGAAGCTTTCTTT.

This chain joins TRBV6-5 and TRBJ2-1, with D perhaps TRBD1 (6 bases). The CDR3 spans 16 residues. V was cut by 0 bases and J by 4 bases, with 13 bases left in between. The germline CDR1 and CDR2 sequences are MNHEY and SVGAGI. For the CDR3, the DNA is TGTGCCAGCAGTTACTCGAGAGGGACATCTTACAATGAGCAGTTCTTC. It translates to CASSYSRGTSYNEQFF.

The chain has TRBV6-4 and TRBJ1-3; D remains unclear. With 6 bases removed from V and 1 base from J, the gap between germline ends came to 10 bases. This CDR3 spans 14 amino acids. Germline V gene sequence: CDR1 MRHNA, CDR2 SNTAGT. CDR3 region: CASRPTSSGNTIYF. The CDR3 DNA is TGTGCCAGCAGACCGACCTCTTCTGGAAACACCATATATTTT.

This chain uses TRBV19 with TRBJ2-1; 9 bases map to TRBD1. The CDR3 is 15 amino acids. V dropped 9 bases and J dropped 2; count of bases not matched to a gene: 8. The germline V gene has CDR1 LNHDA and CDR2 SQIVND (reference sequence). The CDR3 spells CASTYGTGPYNEQFF. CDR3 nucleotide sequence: TGTGCCAGCACTTATGGGACAGGGCCCTACAATGAGCAGTTCTTC.

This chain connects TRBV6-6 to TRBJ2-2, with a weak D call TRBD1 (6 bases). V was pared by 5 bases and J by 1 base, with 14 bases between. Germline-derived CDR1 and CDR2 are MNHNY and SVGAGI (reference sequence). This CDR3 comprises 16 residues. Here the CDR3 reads CASSPLGHRNTGELFF. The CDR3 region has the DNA TGTGCCAGCAGTCCGCTGGGACACCGGAACACCGGGGAGCTGTTTTTT.